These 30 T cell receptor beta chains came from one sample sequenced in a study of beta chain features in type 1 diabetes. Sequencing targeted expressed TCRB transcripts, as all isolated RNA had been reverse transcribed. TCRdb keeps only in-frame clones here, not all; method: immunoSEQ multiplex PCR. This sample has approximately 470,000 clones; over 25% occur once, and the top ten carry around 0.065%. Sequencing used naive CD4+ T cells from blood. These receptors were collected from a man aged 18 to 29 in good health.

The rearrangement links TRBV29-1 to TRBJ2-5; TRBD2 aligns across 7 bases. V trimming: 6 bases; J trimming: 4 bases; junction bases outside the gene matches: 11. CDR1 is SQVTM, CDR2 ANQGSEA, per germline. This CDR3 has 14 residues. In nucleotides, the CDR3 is TGCAGCGTCATTGGGAGTGGCGGGAGAGAGACCCAGTACTTC. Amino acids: CSVIGSGGRETQYF.

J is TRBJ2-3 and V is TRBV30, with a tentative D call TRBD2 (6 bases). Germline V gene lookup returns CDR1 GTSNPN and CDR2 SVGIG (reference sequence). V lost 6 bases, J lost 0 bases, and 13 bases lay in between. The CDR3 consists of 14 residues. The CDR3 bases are TGTGCCTGCTCACTAGCACTAAGCACAGATACGCAGTATTTT. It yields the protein CACSLALSTDTQYF. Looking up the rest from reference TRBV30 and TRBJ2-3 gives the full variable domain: SQTIHQWPATLVQPVGSPLSLECTVEGTSNPNLYWYRQAAGRGLQLLFYSVGIGQISSEVPQNLSASRPQDRQFILSSKKLLLSDSGFYLCACSLALSTDTQYFGPGTRLTVL.

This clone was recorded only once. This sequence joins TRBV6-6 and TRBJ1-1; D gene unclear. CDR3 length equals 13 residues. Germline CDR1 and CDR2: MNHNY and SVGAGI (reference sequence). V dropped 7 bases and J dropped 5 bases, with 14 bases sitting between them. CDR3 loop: CASTAELSTEAFF. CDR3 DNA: TGTGCCAGCACGGCGGAGTTATCAACTGAAGCTTTCTTT.

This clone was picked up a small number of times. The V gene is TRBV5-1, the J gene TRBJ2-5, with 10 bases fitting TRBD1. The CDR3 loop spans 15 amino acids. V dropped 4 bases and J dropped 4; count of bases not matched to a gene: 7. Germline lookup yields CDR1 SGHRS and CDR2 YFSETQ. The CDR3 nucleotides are TGCGCCAGCAGCCCGGGACAGGGGAATGGAGAGACCCAGTACTTC. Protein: CASSPGQGNGETQYF.

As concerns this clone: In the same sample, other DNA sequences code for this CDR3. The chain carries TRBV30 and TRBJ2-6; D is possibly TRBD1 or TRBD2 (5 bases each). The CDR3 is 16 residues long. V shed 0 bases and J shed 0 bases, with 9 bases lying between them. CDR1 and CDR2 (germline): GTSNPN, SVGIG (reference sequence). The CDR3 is CAWSVTGGSGANVLTF. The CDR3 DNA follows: TGTGCCTGGAGTGTCACTGGGGGCTCTGGGGCCAACGTCCTGACTTTC.

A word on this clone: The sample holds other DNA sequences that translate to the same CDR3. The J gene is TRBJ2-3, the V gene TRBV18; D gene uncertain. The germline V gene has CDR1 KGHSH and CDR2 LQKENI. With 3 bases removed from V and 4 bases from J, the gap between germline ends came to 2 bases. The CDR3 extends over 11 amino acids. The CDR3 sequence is CASSPADTQYF. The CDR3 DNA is TGTGCCAGCTCACCGGCAGATACGCAGTATTTT.

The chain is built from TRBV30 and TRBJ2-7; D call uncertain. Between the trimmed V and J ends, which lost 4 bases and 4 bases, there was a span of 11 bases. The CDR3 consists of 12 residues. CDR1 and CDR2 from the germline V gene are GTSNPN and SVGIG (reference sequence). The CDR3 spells CAWNRAGYEQYF. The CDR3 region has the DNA TGTGCCTGGAATAGGGCTGGTTACGAGCAGTACTTC.

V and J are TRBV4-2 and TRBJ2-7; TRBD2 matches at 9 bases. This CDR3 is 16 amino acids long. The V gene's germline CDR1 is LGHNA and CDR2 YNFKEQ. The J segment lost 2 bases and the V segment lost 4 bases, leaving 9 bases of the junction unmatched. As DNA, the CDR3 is TGTGCCAGCAGCCCGCGGGGGGGCGGGAGACCCTACGAGCAGTACTTC. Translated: CASSPRGGGRPYEQYF.

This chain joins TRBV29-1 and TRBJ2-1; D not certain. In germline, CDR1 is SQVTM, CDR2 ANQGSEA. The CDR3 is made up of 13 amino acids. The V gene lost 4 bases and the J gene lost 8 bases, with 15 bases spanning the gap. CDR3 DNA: TGCAGCGTTGTGACTGATGATATTGATGAGCAGTTCTTC. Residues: CSVVTDDIDEQFF.

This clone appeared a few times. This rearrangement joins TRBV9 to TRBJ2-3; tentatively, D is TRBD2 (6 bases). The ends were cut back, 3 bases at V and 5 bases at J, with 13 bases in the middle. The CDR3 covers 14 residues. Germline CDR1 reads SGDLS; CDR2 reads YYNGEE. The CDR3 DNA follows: TGTGCCAGCAGCGCGGGACTTGGCGGAGATACGCAGTATTTT. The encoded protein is CASSAGLGGDTQYF.

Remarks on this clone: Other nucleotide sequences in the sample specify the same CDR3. The CDR3 reads CASSYPGTDTQYF. The CDR3 DNA reads as TGTGCCAGCAGTTACCCAGGAACAGATACGCAGTATTTT. The gene calls are TRBV6-5 and TRBJ2-3; no definite D call. The CDR3 totals 13 residues. Germline CDR1 reads MNHEY; CDR2 reads SVGAGI. The germline V and J ends were trimmed by 2 bases and 3 bases, with 6 bases remaining between them.

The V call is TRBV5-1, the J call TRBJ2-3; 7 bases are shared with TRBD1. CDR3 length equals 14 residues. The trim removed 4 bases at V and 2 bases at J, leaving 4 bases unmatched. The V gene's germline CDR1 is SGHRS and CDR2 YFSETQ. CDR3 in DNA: TGCGCCAGCAGCGCCGGGACAGTCACAGATACGCAGTATTTT. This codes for CASSAGTVTDTQYF.

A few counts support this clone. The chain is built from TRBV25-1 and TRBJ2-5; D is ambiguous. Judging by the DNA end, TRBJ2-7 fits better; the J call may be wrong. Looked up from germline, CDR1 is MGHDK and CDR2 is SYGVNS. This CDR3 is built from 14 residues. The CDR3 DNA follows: TGTGCCAGCAGTGAGCACTACAAAGCCTACGAGCAGTACTTC. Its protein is CASSEHYKAYEQYF.

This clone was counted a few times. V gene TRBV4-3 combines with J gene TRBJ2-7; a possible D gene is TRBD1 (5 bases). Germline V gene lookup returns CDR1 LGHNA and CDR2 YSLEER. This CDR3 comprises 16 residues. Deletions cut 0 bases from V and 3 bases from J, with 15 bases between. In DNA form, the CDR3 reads TGCGCCAGCAGCCAAGATCGTTTAGGGGCGCGCTACGAGCAGTACTTC. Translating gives CASSQDRLGARYEQYF.

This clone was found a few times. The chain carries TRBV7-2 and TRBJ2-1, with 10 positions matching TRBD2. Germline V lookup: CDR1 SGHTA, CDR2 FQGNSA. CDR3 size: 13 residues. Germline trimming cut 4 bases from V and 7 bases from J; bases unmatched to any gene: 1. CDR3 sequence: CASSSLAGNEQFF. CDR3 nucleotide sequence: TGTGCCAGCAGCTCACTAGCGGGGAATGAGCAGTTCTTC. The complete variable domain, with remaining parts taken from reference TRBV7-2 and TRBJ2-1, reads GAGVSQSPSNKVTEKGKDVELRCDPISGHTALYWYRQSLGQGLEFLIYFQGNSAPDKSGLPSDRFSAERTGGSVSTLTIQRTQQEDSAVYLCASSSLAGNEQFFGPGTRLTVL.

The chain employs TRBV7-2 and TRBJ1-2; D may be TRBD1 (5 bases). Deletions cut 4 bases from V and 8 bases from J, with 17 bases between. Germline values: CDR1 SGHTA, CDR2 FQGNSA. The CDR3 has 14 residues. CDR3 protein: CASSSTGGLGGYTF. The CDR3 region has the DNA TGTGCCAGCAGCTCCACAGGAGGCCTGGGGGGCTACACCTTC.

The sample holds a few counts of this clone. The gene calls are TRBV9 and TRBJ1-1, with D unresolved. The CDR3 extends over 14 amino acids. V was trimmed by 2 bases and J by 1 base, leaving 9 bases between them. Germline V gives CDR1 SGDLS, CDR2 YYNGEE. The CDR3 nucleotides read TGTGCCAGCAGCGTTTTGGCGGAGAACACTGAAGCTTTCTTT. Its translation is CASSVLAENTEAFF.

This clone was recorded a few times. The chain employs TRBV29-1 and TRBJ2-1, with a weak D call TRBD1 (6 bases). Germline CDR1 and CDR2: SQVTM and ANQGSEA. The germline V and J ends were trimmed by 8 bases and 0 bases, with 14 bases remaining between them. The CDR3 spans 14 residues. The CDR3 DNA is TGCAGCTACTCACAGGGATTCTCCTACAATGAGCAGTTCTTC. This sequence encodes CSYSQGFSYNEQFF.

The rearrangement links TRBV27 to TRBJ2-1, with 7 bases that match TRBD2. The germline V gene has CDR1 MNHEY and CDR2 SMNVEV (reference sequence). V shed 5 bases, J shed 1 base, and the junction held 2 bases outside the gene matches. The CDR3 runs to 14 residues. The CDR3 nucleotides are TGTGCCAGCAGTCAGCGGGGTTCCTACAATGAGCAGTTCTTC. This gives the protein CASSQRGSYNEQFF.

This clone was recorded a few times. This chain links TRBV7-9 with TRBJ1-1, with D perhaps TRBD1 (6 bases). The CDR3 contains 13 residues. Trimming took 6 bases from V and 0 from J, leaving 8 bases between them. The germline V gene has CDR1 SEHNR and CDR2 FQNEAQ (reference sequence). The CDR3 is CASSDRLNTEAFF. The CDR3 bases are TGTGCCAGCAGTGACAGGTTGAACACTGAAGCTTTCTTT.

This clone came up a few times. This CDR3 is CASSQDRGGNRHNEQFF. CDR3 nucleotides: TGCGCCAGCAGCCAAGATCGAGGGGGAAATCGCCACAATGAGCAGTTCTTC. The rearrangement joins TRBV4-1 to TRBJ2-1, with D tentatively TRBD1 (6 bases). V was shortened by 0 bases and J by 5 bases, with 17 bases between the two germline ends. CDR1 and CDR2 (germline): MGHRA, YSYEKL. This CDR3 has 17 residues.

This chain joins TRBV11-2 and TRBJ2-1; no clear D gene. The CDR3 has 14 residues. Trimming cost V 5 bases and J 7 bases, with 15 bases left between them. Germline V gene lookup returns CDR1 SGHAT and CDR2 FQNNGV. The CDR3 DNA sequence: TGTGCCAGCAGCCGCTTGACTGGCAGGAATGAGCAGTTCTTC. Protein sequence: CASSRLTGRNEQFF. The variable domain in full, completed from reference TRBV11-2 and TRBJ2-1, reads EAGVAQSPRYKIIEKRQSVAFWCNPISGHATLYWYQQILGQGPKLLIQFQNNGVVDDSQLPKDRFSAERLKGVDSTLKIQPAKLEDSAVYLCASSRLTGRNEQFFGPGTRLTVL.

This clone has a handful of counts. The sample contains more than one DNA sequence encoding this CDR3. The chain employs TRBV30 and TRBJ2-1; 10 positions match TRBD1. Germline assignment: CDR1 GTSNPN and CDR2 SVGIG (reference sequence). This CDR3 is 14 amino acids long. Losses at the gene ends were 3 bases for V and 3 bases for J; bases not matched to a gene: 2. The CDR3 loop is CAWSRDRGYNEQFF. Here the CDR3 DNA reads TGTGCCTGGAGCCGGGACAGGGGCTACAATGAGCAGTTCTTC.

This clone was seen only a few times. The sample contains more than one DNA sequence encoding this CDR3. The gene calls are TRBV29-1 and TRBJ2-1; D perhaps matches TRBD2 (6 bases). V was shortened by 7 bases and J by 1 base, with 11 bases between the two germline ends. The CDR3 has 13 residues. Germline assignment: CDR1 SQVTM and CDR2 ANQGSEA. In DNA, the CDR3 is TGCAGCGCAACAAGCGGGTCCTACAATGAGCAGTTCTTC. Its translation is CSATSGSYNEQFF.

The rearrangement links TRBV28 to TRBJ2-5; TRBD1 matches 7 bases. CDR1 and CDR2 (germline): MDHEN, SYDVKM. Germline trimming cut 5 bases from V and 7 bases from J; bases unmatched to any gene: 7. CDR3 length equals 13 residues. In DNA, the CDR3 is TGTGCCAGCAGTACAGGGGCCCAATGGACCCAGTACTTC. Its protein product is CASSTGAQWTQYF.

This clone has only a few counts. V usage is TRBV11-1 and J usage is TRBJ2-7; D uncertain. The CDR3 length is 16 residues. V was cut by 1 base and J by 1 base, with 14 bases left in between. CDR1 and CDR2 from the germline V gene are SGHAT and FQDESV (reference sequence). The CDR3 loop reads CASSLGSAGPSYEQYF. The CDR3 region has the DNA TGTGCCAGCAGCTTAGGAAGTGCAGGACCTTCCTACGAGCAGTACTTC.

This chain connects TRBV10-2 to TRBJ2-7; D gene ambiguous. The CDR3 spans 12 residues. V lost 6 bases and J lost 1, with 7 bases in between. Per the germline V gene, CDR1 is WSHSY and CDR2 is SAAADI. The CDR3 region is CASRQMSYEQYF. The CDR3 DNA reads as TGCGCCAGCAGACAGATGTCCTACGAGCAGTACTTC.

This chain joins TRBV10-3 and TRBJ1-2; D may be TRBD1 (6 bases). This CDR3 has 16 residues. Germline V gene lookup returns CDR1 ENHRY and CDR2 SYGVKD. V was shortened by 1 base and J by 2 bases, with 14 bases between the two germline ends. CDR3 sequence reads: CAISEYPQGLNYGYTF. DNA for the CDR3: TGTGCCATCAGTGAGTACCCACAGGGACTCAACTATGGCTACACCTTC.

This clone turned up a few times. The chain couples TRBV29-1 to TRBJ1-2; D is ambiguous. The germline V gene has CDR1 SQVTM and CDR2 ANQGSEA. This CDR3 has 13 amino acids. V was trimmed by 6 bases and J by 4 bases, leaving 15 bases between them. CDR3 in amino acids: CSVQPDESYGYTF. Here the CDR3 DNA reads TGCAGCGTCCAACCCGATGAGTCCTATGGCTACACCTTC.

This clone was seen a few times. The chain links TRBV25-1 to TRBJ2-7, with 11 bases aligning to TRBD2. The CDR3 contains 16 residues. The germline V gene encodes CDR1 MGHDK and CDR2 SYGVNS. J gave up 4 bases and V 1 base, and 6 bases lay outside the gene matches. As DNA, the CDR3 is TGTGCCAGCAGTGAATCAAGGGCTAGCGGGGGGTACGAGCAGTACTTC. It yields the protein CASSESRASGGYEQYF.